These T cell receptor beta chains were read from a single sample in a study of OX40 agonist ivuxolimab in advanced cancers. Assay used: immunoSEQ multiplex PCR; TCRdb lists only in-frame clones, some missing. The profile shows under 70,000 clones, approximately 90% of them singletons. This material consisted of CD4+ or CD8+ T cells sorted from blood, taken in a trial of the OX40 agonist ivuxolimab. These receptors were obtained from an adult with an advanced solid tumor such as melanoma, head and neck, liver or kidney cancer. Each CDR3 is given with its conserved first and last residue. The D gene is left open where the match is weak. A row's size may be missing; if present it is once, few, many or a size class.

V: TRBV5-1; J: TRBJ1-1; size: NA; D: NA; DNA: TGCGCCAGCAGCTTGGAGGGGAACACTGAAGCTTTCTTT; CDR3: CASSLEGNTEAFF
V: TRBV4-2; J: TRBJ2-5; size: NA; D: NA; DNA: TGTGCCAGCAGTCAAGGGTCCCCCAGGACGCCCGGGGAGACCCAGTACTTC; CDR3: CASSQGSPRTPGETQYF
V: TRBV5-4; J: TRBJ1-2; size: NA; D: NA; DNA: TGTGCCAGCAGCGTAGAGCCTTCTAACTATGGCTACACCTTC; CDR3: CASSVEPSNYGYTF
V: TRBV6-6; J: TRBJ2-7; size: NA; D: TRBD1; DNA: TGTGCCAGCAGAAACAGGGGGCTAATCGACGAGCAGTACTTC; CDR3: CASRNRGLIDEQYF
V: TRBV5-1; J: TRBJ2-1; size: NA; D: TRBD2; DNA: TGCGCCAGCAGCTACGGGAGGGGTTACAATGAGCAGTTCTTC; CDR3: CASSYGRGYNEQFF
V: TRBV5-1; J: TRBJ2-4; size: NA; D: TRBD1; DNA: TGCGCCAGCACCACGACAGGGTATGATGGCAAAAACATTCAGTACTTC; CDR3: CASTTTGYDGKNIQYF
V: TRBV5-6; J: TRBJ1-1; size: NA; D: TRBD1; DNA: TGTGCCAGCAGGGTCAGGGGGAGTGACACTGAAGCTTTCTTT; CDR3: CASRVRGSDTEAFF
V: TRBV5-4; J: TRBJ1-2; size: NA; D: NA; DNA: TGTGCCAGCAGCTTCATCGGAGGCTACACCTTC; CDR3: CASSFIGGYTF
V: TRBV7-9; J: TRBJ2-7; size: once; D: NA; DNA: TGTGCCAGCAGCCCGCCCTTGAGGGGCGGTGGCGAGCAGTACTTC; CDR3: CASSPPLRGGGEQYF
V: TRBV19; J: TRBJ1-5; size: NA; D: NA; DNA: TGTGCCAGTAGTGACGACCGAGATCAGCCCCAGCATTTT; CDR3: CASSDDRDQPQHF
V: TRBV29-1; J: TRBJ1-1; size: once; D: NA; DNA: TGCAGCGGAGGCCAGGGCAACACTGAAGCTTTCTTT; CDR3: CSGGQGNTEAFF
V: TRBV10-3; J: TRBJ2-1; size: NA; D: TRBD2; DNA: TGTGCCATCAGTGCAGGTCGGGAGGGGAATGAGCAGTTCTTC; CDR3: CAISAGREGNEQFF
V: TRBV5-6; J: TRBJ2-2; size: NA; D: NA; DNA: TGTGCCAGCAGCTTCCACCAGGGGAACACCGGGGAGCTGTTTTTT; CDR3: CASSFHQGNTGELFF
V: TRBV5-4; J: TRBJ1-2; size: NA; D: NA; DNA: TGTGCCAGCAGCTACGTCGCCGGGAACTATGGCTACACCTTC; CDR3: CASSYVAGNYGYTF
V: TRBV6-1; J: TRBJ1-5; size: NA; D: TRBD1; DNA: TGTGCCAGCCAGACAGGGTGGGGTCAGCCCCAGCATTTT; CDR3: CASQTGWGQPQHF
V: TRBV23-1; J: TRBJ2-5; size: NA; D: NA; DNA: TGCGCCAGCAGCCCCGAACCAGCAAAAGAGACCCAGTACTTC; CDR3: CASSPEPAKETQYF
V: TRBV11-2; J: TRBJ2-2; size: NA; D: TRBD2; DNA: TGTGCCAGCAGCCCAATACTCGCGGGAGGGAGGACCGGGGAGCTGTTTTTT; CDR3: CASSPILAGGRTGELFF
V: TRBV10-2; J: TRBJ2-2; size: NA; D: NA; DNA: TGCGCCAGCAGTGAGGAAAAGCGCCGGGAGCTGTTTTTT; CDR3: CASSEEKRRELFF
V: TRBV2; J: TRBJ2-1; size: NA; D: NA; DNA: TGTGCCAGCCGGGGCGGAAGGGGTGAGCAGTTCTTC; CDR3: CASRGGRGEQFF
V: TRBV12-5; J: TRBJ1-5; size: NA; D: NA; DNA: TGTGCTAGTGGTTTGGAATCGAGTCAGCCCCAGCATTTT; CDR3: CASGLESSQPQHF
V: TRBV7-2; J: TRBJ2-7; size: NA; D: NA; DNA: TGTGCCAGCAGCTTAGACACCGGAAGTTACGAGCAGTACTTC; CDR3: CASSLDTGSYEQYF
V: TRBV6-1; J: TRBJ2-5; size: NA; D: TRBD2; DNA: TGTGCCAGCAGTGTACTAGCGGGGAACCAAGAGACCCAGTACTTC; CDR3: CASSVLAGNQETQYF
V: TRBV18; J: TRBJ1-1; size: NA; D: NA; DNA: TGTGCCAGCTCACCTACGGGACAGAACACTGAAGCTTTCTTT; CDR3: CASSPTGQNTEAFF
V: TRBV27; J: TRBJ1-1; size: NA; D: NA; DNA: TGTGCCAGCACCGAGGAGGGGGGGGCCACTGAAGCTTTCTTT; CDR3: CASTEEGGATEAFF
V: TRBV6-1; J: TRBJ2-5; size: NA; D: NA; DNA: TGTGCCGGCTCCGGGACCGTCCAAGAGACCCAGTACTTC; CDR3: CAGSGTVQETQYF
V: TRBV6-4; J: TRBJ1-2; size: NA; D: NA; DNA: TGTGCCAGCAGAAAAAACGGGGTGGGCTACACCTTC; CDR3: CASRKNGVGYTF
V: TRBV7-2; J: TRBJ2-1; size: NA; D: TRBD2; DNA: TGTGCCAGCACCATTCAAGCGGGGGGTAGGGGTGAGCAGTTCTTC; CDR3: CASTIQAGGRGEQFF
V: TRBV18; J: TRBJ2-2; size: NA; D: NA; DNA: TGTGCCAGCTCACCCCCGAACACCGGGGAGCTGTTTTTT; CDR3: CASSPPNTGELFF
V: TRBV10-2; J: TRBJ1-1; size: NA; D: TRBD1; DNA: TGCGCCAGCAGTGAACAGGGGGGGGGAACTGAAGCTTTCTTT; CDR3: CASSEQGGGTEAFF
V: TRBV7-3; J: TRBJ2-4; size: NA; D: TRBD1; DNA: TGTGCCAGCAGCTCGGGGACAGGTCAAAACATTCAGTACTTC; CDR3: CASSSGTGQNIQYF